These T cell receptor beta chains were read from a single sample in a study of graft-versus-host responses after intestinal transplantation. The table came from immunoSEQ multiplex PCR; TCRdb's copy has only in-frame clones and leaves some out. The sample has 15,000 to 20,000 clones, roughly 33% seen once. The sequencing used alloreactive CD4+ T cells from a mixed lymphocyte reaction culture, collected before transplantation. All receptors derive from a human patient who was an organ donor for intestinal transplantation. The CDR3 runs from the conserved cysteine through the conserved F or W. D genes are given only for firm matches. Clone sizes are given selectively: once, few, many, or a class where the clone is expanded.

J gene: TRBJ2-3; D gene: TRBD2; V gene: TRBV30; clone size: few; CDR3 DNA: TGTGCCTGGAGGGGACTAGCGCCCACAGATACGCAGTATTTT; CDR3 protein: CAWRGLAPTDTQYF
J gene: TRBJ1-5; D gene: TRBD1; V gene: TRBV23-1; clone size: once; CDR3 DNA: TGCGCCAGCAGTCATTCGAAGGACAGGGTGTGCAATCAGCCCCAGCATTTT; CDR3 protein: CASSHSKDRVCNQPQHF
J gene: TRBJ2-7; D gene: NA; V gene: TRBV4-1; clone size: NA; CDR3 DNA: TGCGCCAGCAGCCAAGAAATCCGAGCGTCAACCTACGAGCAGTACTTC; CDR3 protein: CASSQEIRASTYEQYF
J gene: TRBJ1-2; D gene: NA; V gene: TRBV5-4; clone size: NA; CDR3 DNA: TGTGCCAGCAGCTTGAGCTTCCAAAACTATGGCTACACCTTC; CDR3 protein: CASSLSFQNYGYTF
J gene: TRBJ2-2; D gene: NA; V gene: TRBV5-7; clone size: NA; CDR3 DNA: TGTGCCAGCAGCTTGGTGGGCCAGAACACCGGGGAGCTGTTTTTT; CDR3 protein: CASSLVGQNTGELFF
J gene: TRBJ1-5; D gene: NA; V gene: TRBV7-9; clone size: NA; CDR3 DNA: TGTGCCAGCAGCCTTGGGACGGGCCGGGATCAGCCCCAGCATTTT; CDR3 protein: CASSLGTGRDQPQHF
J gene: TRBJ2-2; D gene: NA; V gene: TRBV7-2; clone size: once; CDR3 DNA: TGTGCCAGCAGCGAATTACCCGGGGGTGGGGAGCTGTTTTTT; CDR3 protein: CASSELPGGGELFF
J gene: TRBJ1-1; D gene: NA; V gene: TRBV5-1; clone size: few; CDR3 DNA: TGCGCCAGCAGCTTACAGGGTAGGAACACTGAAGCTTTCTTT; CDR3 protein: CASSLQGRNTEAFF
J gene: TRBJ1-2; D gene: TRBD1; V gene: TRBV5-1; clone size: NA; CDR3 DNA: TGCGCCAGCAGCTTAGGGACAGGGGATGGCTACACCTTC; CDR3 protein: CASSLGTGDGYTF
J gene: TRBJ2-3; D gene: NA; V gene: TRBV6-1; clone size: medium-sized; CDR3 DNA: TGTGCCAGCAGCCAGGTCCGGTCGGGAGATACGCAGTATTTT; CDR3 protein: CASSQVRSGDTQYF
J gene: TRBJ2-5; D gene: TRBD2; V gene: TRBV10-3; clone size: NA; CDR3 DNA: TGTGCCATCAGTTCTGGACTAGCGGGAGCGAGAGAGACCCAGTACTTC; CDR3 protein: CAISSGLAGARETQYF
J gene: TRBJ1-2; D gene: NA; V gene: TRBV10-3; clone size: few; CDR3 DNA: TGTGCCACCAACCGCGGATGGCTCTATGGCTACACCTTC; CDR3 protein: CATNRGWLYGYTF
J gene: TRBJ2-3; D gene: NA; V gene: TRBV4-3; clone size: few; CDR3 DNA: TGCGCCAGCAGCCAAGATATAGGGAGCACAGATACGCAGTATTTT; CDR3 protein: CASSQDIGSTDTQYF
J gene: TRBJ1-4; D gene: NA; V gene: TRBV5-5; clone size: few; CDR3 DNA: TGTGCCAGCAGCTGGACAGCAACTAATGAAAAACTGTTTTTT; CDR3 protein: CASSWTATNEKLFF
J gene: TRBJ1-2; D gene: NA; V gene: TRBV29-1; clone size: NA; CDR3 DNA: TGCAGCGTTGAATGGCAGGGATGGGGTAACTATGGCTACACCTTC; CDR3 protein: CSVEWQGWGNYGYTF
J gene: TRBJ2-7; D gene: NA; V gene: TRBV5-4; clone size: NA; CDR3 DNA: TGTGCCAGCAGCTTGATGGGAATCTCCTACGAGCAGTACTTC; CDR3 protein: CASSLMGISYEQYF
J gene: TRBJ2-2; D gene: TRBD2; V gene: TRBV5-5; clone size: NA; CDR3 DNA: TGCGCCAGCAGGGATAGCGGGAGTTATACCGGGGAGCTGTTTTTT; CDR3 protein: CASRDSGSYTGELFF
J gene: TRBJ2-2; D gene: TRBD1; V gene: TRBV5-1; clone size: NA; CDR3 DNA: TGCGCCAGCAGCTTGGGACAGGGGGCCGGGGAGCTGTTTTTT; CDR3 protein: CASSLGQGAGELFF
J gene: TRBJ2-1; D gene: NA; V gene: TRBV18; clone size: NA; CDR3 DNA: TGTGCCAGCTCACCACCGCGAGGGGCGCAGAACTACAATGAGCAGTTCTTC; CDR3 protein: CASSPPRGAQNYNEQFF
J gene: TRBJ2-1; D gene: TRBD1; V gene: TRBV6-6; clone size: NA; CDR3 DNA: TGTGCCAGCAGTTACTCAGGGGGCGCACACAATGAGCAGTTCTTC; CDR3 protein: CASSYSGGAHNEQFF
J gene: TRBJ2-5; D gene: TRBD2; V gene: TRBV28; clone size: NA; CDR3 DNA: TGTGCCAGCAGTCTTGGGGGGGTACAAGAGACCCAGTACTTC; CDR3 protein: CASSLGGVQETQYF
J gene: TRBJ2-1; D gene: TRBD1; V gene: TRBV6-5; clone size: NA; CDR3 DNA: TGTGCCAGCGGGCAGGGGGCTTACAATGAGCAGTTCTTC; CDR3 protein: CASGQGAYNEQFF
J gene: TRBJ2-7; D gene: TRBD1; V gene: TRBV6-6; clone size: NA; CDR3 DNA: TGTGCCAGCAGGCCAAAGGGGGCCAATACCTACGAGCAGTACTTC; CDR3 protein: CASRPKGANTYEQYF
J gene: TRBJ2-7; D gene: NA; V gene: TRBV7-2; clone size: NA; CDR3 DNA: TGTGCCAGCAGCTTAAGGGCCTTCTACGAGCAGTACTTC; CDR3 protein: CASSLRAFYEQYF